Below are 7 T cell receptor beta chains sequenced from a single sample in a study of beta chain features in type 1 diabetes. As every portion of the isolated RNA was reverse transcribed, the sequencing read expressed TCRB transcripts. Method: immunoSEQ multiplex PCR; TCRdb's copy keeps in-frame clones and lacks some. Of about 270,000 clones in the sample, roughly 13% are singletons; the top ten hold around 0.03%. Specimen: naive CD4+ T cells from blood. The receptors come from a woman in her forties in good health.

V usage is TRBV5-4 and J usage is TRBJ2-7, with 7 bases matching TRBD1. CDR1 SGHNT and CDR2 YYREEE come from the germline V gene (reference sequence). V lost 4 bases to trimming and J lost 9 bases; unmatched junction nucleotides: 7. The CDR3 has 12 residues. CDR3 in amino acids: CASSVDRVGQYF. Written as DNA, the CDR3 is TGTGCCAGCAGCGTCGACAGGGTAGGGCAGTACTTC.

The V call is TRBV4-1, the J call TRBJ1-2; D is uncertain. The CDR3 covers 12 residues. Germline CDR1 and CDR2: MGHRA and YSYEKL. Deletions cut 2 bases from V and 5 bases from J, with 6 bases between. The CDR3 is CASSQLPYGYTF. The CDR3 region has the DNA TGCGCCAGCAGCCAACTCCCTTATGGCTACACCTTC.

The V call is TRBV18, the J call TRBJ2-5; D perhaps matches TRBD1 (6 bases). The V and J ends lost 0 bases and 5 bases respectively, with 19 bases between them. Germline V lookup: CDR1 KGHSH, CDR2 LQKENI. The CDR3 extends over 17 amino acids. The CDR3 coding sequence is TGTGCCAGCTCACCACCAGCAGGGGTCCCTATCCGGGAGACCCAGTACTTC. It codes for CASSPPAGVPIRETQYF.

This clone has just a few counts. Other DNA variants within this sample encode the same CDR3. The chain is built from TRBV5-4 and TRBJ2-5, with a possible D match to TRBD1 (6 bases). Trimming took off 0 bases at V and 5 bases at J, with 11 bases between the two ends. CDR1 is SGHNT and CDR2 is YYREEE in the germline V gene (reference sequence). CDR3 length equals 14 residues. CDR3 DNA sequence: TGTGCCAGCAGCTTGGCTGGGGGCCCCGAGACCCAGTACTTC. Translation gives CASSLAGGPETQYF.

This clone was picked up a small number of times. The chain uses TRBV5-4 and TRBJ1-2; a possible D gene is TRBD1 (6 bases). This CDR3 spans 15 amino acids. Trimming left V 4 bases short and J 4 bases short, with 17 bases between. Germline assignment: CDR1 SGHNT and CDR2 YYREEE (reference sequence). The CDR3, as DNA: TGTGCCAGCAGCAGAACAGGGTCGGTTGGCTATGGCTACACCTTC. Translated, it gives CASSRTGSVGYGYTF.

This sequence joins TRBV2 and TRBJ1-1; D remains unclear. The CDR3 covers 12 residues. V was pared by 3 bases and J by 6 bases, with 8 bases between. Germline-derived CDR1 and CDR2 are SNHLY and FYNNEI. In DNA, the CDR3 is TGTGCCAGCAGTGAGAGGCCGCCTGAAGCTTTCTTT. It encodes CASSERPPEAFF.

The chain links TRBV15 to TRBJ2-1; 12 positions match TRBD2. The J segment lost 7 bases and the V segment lost 1 base, leaving 2 bases of the junction unmatched. CDR3 length: 15 residues. From germline, CDR1 is LNHNV and CDR2 YYDKDF (reference sequence). DNA of the CDR3: TGTGCCACCAGCAGAGGAGGGACTAGCGGGAATGAGCAGTTCTTC. Translated, it gives CATSRGGTSGNEQFF.